Reported below is one T cell receptor (beta chain). Its specificity is not known. Extracted from the samples, RNA was reverse transcribed into cDNA to serve as the sequencing template. TCRdb's copy holds only in-frame clones and misses some; the assay was immunoSEQ multiplex PCR. This sample has about 30,000 clones; about three fifths occur once, and the top ten carry 18%. This specimen belongs to a study of CD8+ T cells in alopecia areata. Obtained from alopecia areata patients were lesional scalp punch biopsies along with peripheral blood. Isolation of CD4+ and CD8+ T cells from PBMCs was achieved by sorting. Per germline, CDR1 SGHVS and CDR2 FQNEAQ. CDR3 length equals 12 residues. Trimming pared 5 bases from V and 3 bases from J, leaving 8 bases between. Study-wide results and caveats: Scalp data also include sequences from resident alphabeta T cells of normal skin. Possibly as an HLA-related effect, TCR sharing across patients appeared less clear than in mice.

The source material was NKG2D-high CD8+ T cells sorted from blood. The chain is built from TRBV7-8 and TRBJ2-7; the D gene is possibly TRBD1 (6 bases). This sequence was found in a human donor with alopecia areata. The chain's CDR3 is CASSRDNYEQYF. The CDR3 nucleotides are TGTGCCAGCAGCCGGGACAACTACGAGCAGTACTTC.